These 15 T cell receptor beta chains share one sample of origin, sequenced in a study of molecular identifiers for immune sequencing clone quantification. In TCRdb, the PCR reads were re-called with MiXCR into one record per CDR3 protein. Counted here are approximately 12,000 distinct CDR3 sequences, roughly 15% occurring once; the ten biggest clones make up 1.5% to 2%. Sequenced input: naive CD8+ T cells from blood, with Jurkat cell RNA spiked in. As for subset: FACS-sorted CD8+CD4-CCR7+CD45RA+ naive T cells. These receptors originate from a human donor in good health. Some libraries in this study had Jurkat cell RNA spiked in.

In this sample, this clonotype turned up many times. The chain uses TRBV6-2 or TRBV6-3 and TRBJ2-7, with 7 bases matching TRBD2. V was clipped by 4 bases and J by 7 bases; unmatched bases: 7. The CDR3 runs to 13 residues. From germline, CDR1 is MNHEY and CDR2 SVGEGT. The CDR3 region has the DNA TGTGCCAGCAGTTGGACTAGGTCTGGGGAGCAGTACTTC. Its translation: CASSWTRSGEQYF.

For this clonotype: A much bigger clone sits one base away, suggesting this may be a read error. Since the CDR3 does not end with the conserved phenylalanine or tryptophan, this likely comes from a read error. The V call is TRBV7-3, the J call TRBJ1-1, with 8 bases identical to TRBD1. V lost 5 bases to trimming and J lost 2 bases; unmatched junction nucleotides: 7. This CDR3 contains 15 residues. Germline CDR1 is SGHTA and CDR2 is FQGTGA. The CDR3 sequence is CASSLTGTGNTEAFL. In DNA, the CDR3 is TGTGCCAGCAGCCTGACCGGGACAGGAAACACTGAAGCTTTCCTT.

This clonotype is deemed medium-sized. V and J are TRBV7-2 and TRBJ2-7; TRBD2 agrees at 12 bases. From germline, CDR1 is SGHTA and CDR2 FQGNSA. The CDR3 length is 14 residues. With V trimmed by 8 bases and J by 6 bases, 8 bases remained unmatched. The CDR3 sequence: CASGRLAGAGEQYF. In DNA, the CDR3 is TGTGCCAGCGGGAGACTAGCGGGAGCGGGCGAGCAGTACTTC. Complete variable domain (other parts from reference TRBV7-2 and TRBJ2-7): GAGVSQSPSNKVTEKGKDVELRCDPISGHTALYWYRQSLGQGLEFLIYFQGNSAPDKSGLPSDRFSAERTGGSVSTLTIQRTQQEDSAVYLCASGRLAGAGEQYFGPGTRLTVT.

By share, this clonotype ranks as medium-sized. The V gene is TRBV29-1, the J gene TRBJ1-1; D not certain. The CDR3 runs 13 residues. Trimming stripped 3 bases from V and 0 bases from J, with 8 bases between. Germline V gives CDR1 SQVTM, CDR2 ANQGSEA. The CDR3 loop reads CSVEAGVNTEAFF. The CDR3 DNA sequence: TGCAGCGTTGAGGCCGGGGTGAACACTGAAGCTTTCTTT.

V is TRBV6-1 and J is TRBJ2-7, with D possibly being TRBD1 (6 bases). V lost 6 bases, J lost 2 bases, and 11 bases lay in between. This CDR3 region has 13 residues. The germline V gene has CDR1 MNHNS and CDR2 SASEGT. The CDR3 sequence is CASSVPGAYEQYF. The CDR3 nucleotides are TGTGCCAGCAGCGTACCAGGGGCCTACGAGCAGTACTTC.

This clonotype was seen at least ten times. The chain couples TRBV19 to TRBJ2-1, with 13 nucleotides matching TRBD2. V gave up 0 bases and J gave up 5 bases; unmatched junction bases: 10. Germline V gives CDR1 LNHDA, CDR2 SQIVND (reference sequence). This CDR3 is built from 19 residues. The CDR3 loop is CASSIDRGTSGIQNNEQFF. DNA of the CDR3: TGTGCCAGTAGTATAGATCGAGGGACTAGCGGGATCCAAAACAATGAGCAGTTCTTC.

Regarding this clonotype: One base away lies a much larger clone, so this may be a sequencing read error. CDR3 nucleotides: TGTGCCAGCACCCTCTTAGCGGGAGTCGCAGATACGCAGTATTTT. It specifies CASTLLAGVADTQYF. The V and J genes are TRBV27 and TRBJ2-3; 9 positions match TRBD2. V was pared by 7 bases and J by 4 bases, with 9 bases of the junction left unmatched. This CDR3 region has 15 residues. CDR1 is MNHEY, CDR2 SMNVEV, per germline (reference sequence).

On this clonotype itself: A much larger clone sits a single nucleotide away, making a read error possible. The gene calls are TRBV11-2 and TRBJ2-1; no clear D. The V end lost 6 bases, the J end lost 8 bases, and 14 bases lay between the germline ends. This CDR3 region has 13 residues. Germline CDR1 SGHAT, CDR2 FQNNGV. The CDR3 here is CASSLVSDDEQFF. CDR3 DNA sequence: TGTGCCAGCAGTCTTGTATCAGACGATGAGCAGTTCTTC.

About this clonotype itself: The junction and the germline gene differ at one end; a read error may be behind it. The chain links TRBV5-1 to TRBJ2-2, with a weak D call TRBD2 (5 bases). There are 14 residues in the CDR3. Germline V lookup: CDR1 SGHRS, CDR2 YFSETQ. The CDR3 spells CASSLVTDPGELSF. Here the CDR3 DNA reads TGCGCCAGCAGCTTGGTTACCGACCCCGGGGAGCTGTCTTTT.

Remarks on this clonotype: Being one base from a much bigger clone, this may be a read error. This sequence joins TRBV5-6 and TRBJ1-6, with 8 bases fitting TRBD1. CDR3 length: 17 amino acids. Germline lookup yields CDR1 SGHDT and CDR2 YYEEEE. The CDR3 spells CASSSSDRGFYNPPLHF. The CDR3 bases are TGTGCCAGCAGCAGTTCAGACAGGGGATTTTATAATCCACCCCTCCACTTT.

This clonotype was observed at least ten times. The rearrangement links TRBV24-1 to TRBJ2-2, with 7 bases fitting TRBD1. CDR3 length: 15 amino acids. The germline V gene has CDR1 KGHDR and CDR2 SFDVKD. V lost 3 bases, J lost 1 base, and 1 base stayed unmatched. CDR3 protein: CATSDRTGNTGELFF. DNA for the CDR3: TGTGCCACCAGTGATAGGACAGGGAACACCGGGGAGCTGTTTTTT.

This clonotype is medium-sized by share. This chain links TRBV7-6 with TRBJ2-7, with D uncertain. Germline CDR1 is SGHVS and CDR2 is FNYEAQ. The CDR3 length is 13 residues. V was clipped by 5 bases and J by 6 bases, with 14 bases between them. Here the CDR3 reads CASSGVDPLEQYF. The CDR3 region has the DNA TGTGCCAGCAGCGGGGTGGACCCCCTCGAGCAGTACTTC.

This clonotype has at least ten counts. The rearrangement links TRBV19 to TRBJ2-1; possibly TRBD1 for D (5 bases). The CDR3 is made up of 13 amino acids. CDR1 and CDR2 from the germline V gene are LNHDA and SQIVND (reference sequence). Trimming cost V 2 bases and J 8 bases, with 10 bases left between them. The CDR3 DNA follows: TGTGCCAGTAGTATAAAGGGGTGGGATGAGCAGTTCTTC. Protein product: CASSIKGWDEQFF.

By sample share, this clonotype is medium-sized. This sequence joins TRBV5-1 and TRBJ2-1; D may be TRBD2 (6 bases). The germline V gene encodes CDR1 SGHRS and CDR2 YFSETQ. The CDR3 contains 15 residues. V lost 0 bases and J 8 bases, leaving 15 bases between the germline ends. The CDR3 sequence is CASSLGLASTDEQFF. The CDR3 coding sequence is TGCGCCAGCAGCTTGGGGCTAGCGAGTACCGATGAGCAGTTCTTC.

This clonotype was observed at least ten times. V is TRBV7-6 and J is TRBJ2-3; perhaps D is TRBD1 or TRBD2 (5 bases each). V lost 0 bases to trimming and J lost 2 bases, with 15 bases between them. This CDR3 region has 17 residues. CDR1 SGHVS and CDR2 FNYEAQ come from the germline V gene. CDR3 coding DNA: TGTGCCAGCAGCTTAGCGAGAGGGGATTCCCCCACAGATACGCAGTATTTT. It yields the protein CASSLARGDSPTDTQYF.